A selection of T cell receptor beta chains follows, all from one sample in a study of cytomegalovirus exposure and HLA in healthy donors. The protocol was immunoSEQ multiplex PCR, while the TCRdb copy is restricted to in-frame clones and leaves out a portion. This sample lists 100,000 to 150,000 clones; its ten largest clones have about 2.2%. What was sequenced was PBMCs. The receptors originated from a middle-aged man in good health and CMV-seronegative. The CDR3 runs from the conserved cysteine through the conserved F or W.

v_gene: TRBV6-6; j_gene: TRBJ2-5; CDR3aa: CASIPGGPGETQYF
v_gene: TRBV6-6; j_gene: TRBJ1-4; CDR3aa: CASSYRGGATNEKLFF
v_gene: TRBV27; j_gene: TRBJ2-2; CDR3aa: CASSPVQRRARTGELFF
v_gene: TRBV19; j_gene: TRBJ2-2; CDR3aa: CASRPNRGTGELFF
v_gene: TRBV4-1; j_gene: TRBJ2-7; CDR3aa: CASSQDPALAGVPHEQYF
v_gene: TRBV5-1; j_gene: TRBJ1-4; CDR3aa: CASSPGQGLNEKLFF
v_gene: TRBV18; j_gene: TRBJ1-1; CDR3aa: CASSPQQGAFTEAFF
v_gene: TRBV5-1; j_gene: TRBJ2-1; CDR3aa: CASREGSSYNEQFF
v_gene: TRBV5-4; j_gene: TRBJ2-5; CDR3aa: CASSPIAGEETQYF
v_gene: TRBV7-8; j_gene: TRBJ2-1; CDR3aa: CASSFSGRARNEQFF
v_gene: TRBV5-6; j_gene: TRBJ2-3; CDR3aa: CASSFRVTARGDTQYF
v_gene: TRBV5-1; j_gene: TRBJ1-1; CDR3aa: CASSLGTGGVEAFF
v_gene: TRBV5-1; j_gene: TRBJ2-2; CDR3aa: CASSLSQGGTNTGELFF
v_gene: TRBV11-1; j_gene: TRBJ2-1; CDR3aa: CASSPLGLAGNNEQFF
v_gene: TRBV5-5; j_gene: TRBJ2-1; CDR3aa: CASSLVSGTIYNEQFF
v_gene: TRBV2; j_gene: TRBJ2-2; CDR3aa: CASPGRGPGGELFF
v_gene: TRBV7-8; j_gene: TRBJ1-5; CDR3aa: CASSSFSSNQPQHF
v_gene: TRBV27; j_gene: TRBJ2-7; CDR3aa: CASSFRQGRILSYEQYF
v_gene: TRBV18; j_gene: TRBJ2-2; CDR3aa: CASSPPGQVVRAGELFF
v_gene: TRBV9; j_gene: TRBJ2-3; CDR3aa: CASSVAGVAGSQDTQYF
v_gene: TRBV6-6; j_gene: TRBJ2-1; CDR3aa: CASSYSQDEQFF
v_gene: TRBV4-3; j_gene: TRBJ2-3; CDR3aa: CASSQDSGTGGRGDTQYF
v_gene: TRBV4-3; j_gene: .; CDR3aa: CASSQALRDSSYEQYF
v_gene: TRBV5-4; j_gene: TRBJ2-5; CDR3aa: CASSARLGQGETQYF
v_gene: TRBV5-1; j_gene: TRBJ1-2; CDR3aa: CASSLEGGGYTF
v_gene: TRBV28; j_gene: TRBJ1-5; CDR3aa: CASSPGTGPSGHF
v_gene: TRBV15; j_gene: TRBJ2-1; CDR3aa: CATSSHGGREWINEQFF
v_gene: TRBV9; j_gene: TRBJ2-7; CDR3aa: CASSVGQGEQYF
v_gene: TRBV28; j_gene: TRBJ2-1; CDR3aa: CASSPSKGVYNEQFF
v_gene: TRBV5-1; j_gene: TRBJ2-7; CDR3aa: CASSLAQGADEQYF
v_gene: TRBV5-4; j_gene: TRBJ2-7; CDR3aa: CASSPTSGRTGEQYF
v_gene: TRBV6-1; j_gene: TRBJ1-3; CDR3aa: CAGSHGGADTIYF
v_gene: TRBV11-3; j_gene: TRBJ2-3; CDR3aa: CASSLLVQLTDTQYF
v_gene: TRBV5-1; j_gene: TRBJ2-7; CDR3aa: CASSDRGREQYF
v_gene: TRBV10-3; j_gene: TRBJ1-2; CDR3aa: CAIVGQGMGYTF
v_gene: TRBV7-9; j_gene: TRBJ1-5; CDR3aa: CASSLGGGQPQHF
v_gene: TRBV6-6; j_gene: TRBJ1-5; CDR3aa: CASSQVAKQPQHF
v_gene: TRBV6-1; j_gene: TRBJ2-7; CDR3aa: CASSERSGGGYEQYF
v_gene: TRBV5-6; j_gene: TRBJ2-1; CDR3aa: CASSLGSGRFEQFF
v_gene: TRBV10-3; j_gene: TRBJ1-5; CDR3aa: CAISEQGTGQPQHF
v_gene: TRBV11-2; j_gene: TRBJ2-2; CDR3aa: CASSLDRRLSGAGELFF
v_gene: TRBV7-2; j_gene: TRBJ2-1; CDR3aa: CASGLGFSGRRLGNEQFF
v_gene: TRBV28; j_gene: TRBJ2-3; CDR3aa: CASSAPGGSSTDTQYF
v_gene: TRBV19; j_gene: TRBJ2-2; CDR3aa: CASSRGGGNTGELFF
v_gene: TRBV5-6; j_gene: TRBJ1-5; CDR3aa: CASSLLGYSNQPQHF
v_gene: TRBV10-2; j_gene: TRBJ2-1; CDR3aa: CASGTSGRNEQFF